This TCR beta chain was recovered during a study of a mutant IDH1 vaccine in newly diagnosed glioma. Study-level results: Evidence of vaccine-induced immune responses was documented in approximately 93% of patients.

Details on this clone: Antigen unknown.

Assay: immunoSEQ multiplex PCR; the TCRdb copy retains only in-frame clones and omits some. The sample holds about 100,000 clones, roughly 75% seen once. Time point in this sample: baseline, week 1 (first vaccination visit). Treatment defined: pre-vaccination baseline after standard-of-care therapy. V lost 0 bases to trimming and J lost 8 bases, with 2 bases between them. The CDR3 has 11 amino acids. From germline, CDR1 is LGHNA and CDR2 YSLEER. Sequenced here: PBMCs, sampled from a glioma patient treated with radiotherapy, temozolomide or both. This chain uses TRBV4-3 with TRBJ2-1; no clear D. The sequence derives from a man aged 35-49 years with glioma. The chain's CDR3 is CASSQEYEQFF. CDR3 coding DNA: TGCGCCAGCAGCCAAGAGTATGAGCAGTTCTTC.